Below, 30 T cell receptor beta chains from the same sample are listed, as sequenced in a study of T-cell memory formation after mild COVID-19. Using its own MiXCR run on the 5' RACE reads, TCRdb lists one record per CDR3 protein. The profile shows roughly 400,000 distinct CDR3 sequences, 18% of them singletons. Sequenced material: PBMCs or a T cell subset sorted from them (not recorded which). The receptors were sampled from a man between 18 and 29 years old who had mild COVID-19 (a few samples of this study predate the infection). Cell type and time point are not known.

This clonotype was observed at least ten times. The CDR3 DNA follows: TGCGCCAGCAGGTCTCAAACTTGGGACGAGCAGTACTTC. It codes for CASRSQTWDEQYF. The chain recombines TRBV4-1 with TRBJ2-7; D call uncertain. V gave up 6 bases and J gave up 5 bases, with 14 bases separating them. The CDR3 contains 13 residues. The germline CDR1 and CDR2 sequences are MGHRA and YSYEKL.

The V and J genes are TRBV30 and TRBJ1-1, with 7 bases lining up with TRBD1. Germline lookup yields CDR1 GTSNPN and CDR2 SVGIG (reference sequence). CDR3 length: 12 residues. After removal of 4 bases from V and 5 bases from J, the junction contained 4 bases not matched to a gene. The CDR3 protein is CAWNPGGTEAFF. CDR3 nucleotides: TGTGCCTGGAACCCAGGGGGGACTGAAGCTTTCTTT.

The V gene is TRBV7-6, the J gene TRBJ2-7, with a tentative D call TRBD2 (5 bases). The V and J ends lost 5 bases and 1 base respectively, with 18 bases between them. Germline lookup yields CDR1 SGHVS and CDR2 FNYEAQ. The CDR3 has 16 amino acids. CDR3 protein: CASSATPSERSYEQYF. CDR3 DNA: TGTGCCAGCAGCGCCACCCCCAGTGAGCGGTCCTACGAGCAGTACTTC.

This rearrangement joins TRBV9 to TRBJ1-2, with TRBD1 matching over 10 bases. Germline lookup yields CDR1 SGDLS and CDR2 YYNGEE. This CDR3 has 16 residues. J was trimmed by 8 bases and V by 0 bases; bases with no gene match: 10. The CDR3 region is CASSVGEGTGAFGYTF. The CDR3, as DNA: TGTGCCAGCAGCGTAGGGGAGGGGACAGGGGCATTCGGCTACACCTTC.

There are many counts of this clonotype. V usage is TRBV9 and J usage is TRBJ2-3; 14 bases map to TRBD2. The CDR3 extends over 17 amino acids. CDR1 SGDLS and CDR2 YYNGEE come from the germline V gene. Losses at the gene ends were 3 bases for V and 5 bases for J; bases not matched to a gene: 8. This CDR3 is CASSAFGTSGGGDTQYF. The CDR3 DNA follows: TGTGCCAGCAGCGCCTTCGGGACTAGCGGGGGAGGAGATACGCAGTATTTT.

The CDR3 protein is CASSYSTTSYGYTF. As DNA, the CDR3 is TGTGCCAGCAGTTACTCGACCACGTCCTATGGCTACACCTTC. The V gene is TRBV6-5, the J gene TRBJ1-2; D not resolved. There are 14 residues in the CDR3. The germline V and J ends were trimmed by 0 bases and 4 bases, with 9 bases remaining between them. Germline CDR1 MNHEY, CDR2 SVGAGI.

V and J are TRBV12-3 or TRBV12-4 and TRBJ2-3; D possibly uses TRBD1 or TRBD2 (6 bases each). The CDR3 length is 15 residues. V lost 3 bases and J lost 0, with 10 bases in between. The DNA of the CDR3 is TGTGCCAGCAGTTTCTGGGGGGCTAGCACAGATACGCAGTATTTT. Protein product: CASSFWGASTDTQYF.

This clonotype has more than one count but fewer than ten. The chain recombines TRBV4-1 with TRBJ2-1, with 10 bases fitting TRBD2. The V segment lost 6 bases and the J segment 9 bases; nucleotides outside the gene matches: 17. The CDR3 spans 17 residues. Germline values: CDR1 MGHRA, CDR2 YSYEKL. This chain's CDR3 is CASSLVQSGGALVEQFF. DNA of the CDR3: TGCGCCAGCAGTTTGGTGCAGAGCGGGGGGGCATTGGTTGAGCAGTTCTTC.

The rearrangement uses TRBV5-6 and TRBJ2-1; D gene uncertain. CDR3 size: 12 residues. Germline loops: CDR1 SGHDT, CDR2 YYEEEE. The V and J ends lost 5 bases and 2 bases respectively, with 5 bases between them. The CDR3 bases are TGTGCCAGCAGTAAGACCTACAATGAGCAGTTCTTC. Amino acid sequence: CASSKTYNEQFF.

This clonotype was counted only a few times. This sequence joins TRBV27 and TRBJ2-7; 9 bases align to TRBD1. Germline V gene sequence: CDR1 MNHEY, CDR2 SMNVEV (reference sequence). The CDR3 length is 15 residues. V gave up 5 bases and J gave up 2 bases; unmatched junction bases: 7. In DNA form, the CDR3 reads TGTGCCAGCAGTGCCTTGGGACAGGGCCCCTACGAGCAGTACTTC. Amino acids: CASSALGQGPYEQYF.

The chain recombines TRBV12-3 or TRBV12-4 with TRBJ2-1; 7 bases fit TRBD1. The length of the CDR3 is 18 residues. V was pared by 0 bases and J by 8 bases, with 16 bases of the junction left unmatched. The CDR3 protein is CASSLALVSTGYYHEQFF. In nucleotides, the CDR3 is TGTGCCAGCAGTTTAGCGCTTGTTTCGACAGGGTATTACCATGAGCAGTTCTTC.

The chain couples TRBV2 to TRBJ2-3; D is possibly TRBD1 (5 bases). The CDR3 covers 16 residues. In germline, CDR1 is SNHLY, CDR2 FYNNEI. V lost 3 bases and J 2 bases, leaving 15 bases between the germline ends. The CDR3 sequence is CASSDHRQMFTDTQYF. CDR3 DNA: TGTGCCAGCAGTGATCATAGACAGATGTTCACAGATACGCAGTATTTT.

This clonotype was counted between two and nine times. This chain uses TRBV18 with TRBJ1-4, with 7 bases fitting TRBD1. Germline V gene sequence: CDR1 KGHSH, CDR2 LQKENI. The V segment lost 6 bases and the J segment 8 bases; nucleotides outside the gene matches: 9. CDR3 length: 14 amino acids. For the CDR3, the DNA is TGTGCCAGCTCGCAGACAGGGTCGGAAGAAAAACTGTTTTTT. Amino acids: CASSQTGSEEKLFF.

The chain recombines TRBV19 with TRBJ2-3; D is undetermined. Germline-derived CDR1 and CDR2 are LNHDA and SQIVND (reference sequence). V was pared by 6 bases and J by 3 bases, with 7 bases between. CDR3 size: 12 residues. CDR3 sequence: CASSDITDTQYF. In DNA, the CDR3 is TGTGCCAGTAGCGACATAACAGATACGCAGTATTTT.

This clonotype has a handful of counts. This rearrangement joins TRBV20-1 to TRBJ1-6; TRBD1 might be the D (5 bases). Per the germline V gene, CDR1 is DFQATT and CDR2 is SNEGSKA (reference sequence). The CDR3 runs 13 residues. The germline V and J ends were trimmed by 1 base and 10 bases, with 11 bases remaining between them. The chain's CDR3 is CSARGGEPSPLHF. The CDR3 coding sequence is TGCAGTGCTAGAGGGGGGGAGCCGTCACCCCTCCACTTT.

This clonotype has only a few counts. The chain has TRBV20-1 and TRBJ1-5; D gene unclear. This CDR3 comprises 13 residues. From germline, CDR1 is DFQATT and CDR2 SNEGSKA (reference sequence). In nucleotides, the CDR3 is TGCAGCGCCACGGTCAGGAGCAATCAGCCCCAGCATTTT. Translating it yields CSATVRSNQPQHF.

The table lists this clonotype with many counts. CDR3 sequence reads: CSAMVAMNTEAFF. The CDR3 DNA follows: TGCAGTGCTATGGTGGCCATGAACACTGAAGCTTTCTTT. V is TRBV20-1 and J is TRBJ1-1; D gene ambiguous. In germline, CDR1 is DFQATT, CDR2 SNEGSKA (reference sequence). This CDR3 contains 13 residues. The V end was cut by 4 bases, the J end by 0 bases, with 9 bases between.

This clonotype appeared a few times. J is TRBJ2-7 and V is TRBV5-1; perhaps TRBD1 as D (5 bases). Germline V gene data show CDR1 as SGHRS and CDR2 as YFSETQ. The V gene lost 4 bases and the J gene lost 3 bases, with 17 bases spanning the gap. The CDR3 totals 15 residues. This CDR3 reads CASSPGSSLLYEQYF. The CDR3 coding sequence is TGCGCCAGCAGCCCAGGGTCCTCTCTCCTCTACGAGCAGTACTTC.

This clonotype showed up just once. The rearrangement joins TRBV6-1 to TRBJ2-7, with a possible D match to TRBD1 (5 bases). Germline V gene lookup returns CDR1 MNHNS and CDR2 SASEGT. V shed 5 bases and J shed 5 bases, with 13 bases lying between them. This CDR3 has 13 residues. CDR3: CASSRLTVNEQYV. CDR3 sequence (DNA): TGTGCCAGCAGTCGCTTGACAGTAAACGAGCAGTACGTC.

The rearrangement uses TRBV6-5 and TRBJ1-5; no clear D. This CDR3 comprises 14 residues. Germline V gene data show CDR1 as MNHEY and CDR2 as SVGAGI. With 3 bases removed from V and 0 bases from J, the gap between germline ends came to 6 bases. The CDR3 protein is CASSYAVSNQPQHF. As DNA, the CDR3 is TGTGCCAGCAGTTATGCGGTTAGCAATCAGCCCCAGCATTTT.

V and J are TRBV5-1 and TRBJ2-7, with 9 nucleotides matching TRBD1. Germline CDR1 and CDR2: SGHRS and YFSETQ. Trimming cost V 0 bases and J 3 bases; bases outside gene matches: 7. This CDR3 has 16 residues. The CDR3 loop is CASSLVGGQGFYEQYF. In nucleotides, the CDR3 is TGCGCCAGCAGCTTGGTAGGCGGACAGGGGTTCTACGAGCAGTACTTC.

The rearrangement links TRBV18 to TRBJ2-3, with D maybe TRBD1 (6 bases). V lost 0 bases, J lost 4 bases, and 8 bases lay in between. Germline V lookup: CDR1 KGHSH, CDR2 LQKENI. CDR3 length: 14 amino acids. CDR3 amino acids: CASSPPQGSDTQYF. The CDR3 nucleotides read TGTGCCAGCTCACCACCGCAGGGGTCAGATACGCAGTATTTT.

This chain links TRBV24-1 with TRBJ1-3; unclear D gene. Germline V CDR1 and CDR2: KGHDR, SFDVKD. This CDR3 spans 14 amino acids. V lost 4 bases and J 0 bases, leaving 6 bases between the germline ends. CDR3 residues: CATSDSSSGNTIYF. The CDR3 bases are TGTGCCACCAGTGACAGCAGCTCTGGAAACACCATATATTTT.

The sample holds many counts of this clonotype. This chain connects TRBV6-5 to TRBJ2-3; 11 bases agree with TRBD1. This CDR3 has 14 amino acids. J lost 5 bases, V lost 5 bases, and 3 bases had no gene match. CDR1 MNHEY and CDR2 SVGAGI come from the germline V gene. The CDR3 here is CASSGQGAVDTQYF. The CDR3 nucleotides read TGTGCCAGCAGTGGACAGGGGGCAGTAGATACGCAGTATTTT.

This clonotype turned up a few times. This chain joins TRBV5-5 and TRBJ1-2; D perhaps matches TRBD1 (5 bases). With 4 bases removed from V and 4 bases from J, the gap between germline ends came to 23 bases. Germline V gene sequence: CDR1 SGHKS, CDR2 YYEKEE (reference sequence). The CDR3 sequence is 17 residues long. The CDR3 loop is CASSRVVGGTSTYGYTF. The CDR3 DNA is TGTGCCAGCAGCCGGGTCGTGGGTGGGACGTCAACCTATGGCTACACCTTC.

This clonotype was detected ten times or more. The genes are TRBV5-6 and TRBJ2-1; the match to TRBD1 covers 9 bases. This CDR3 region has 16 residues. J lost 4 bases, V lost 3 bases, and 8 bases had no gene match. Germline loops: CDR1 SGHDT, CDR2 YYEEEE. The CDR3 bases are TGTGCCAGCAGCTATACCGGGACAGGGAGATACAATGAGCAGTTCTTC. It is translated as CASSYTGTGRYNEQFF.

The gene calls are TRBV9 and TRBJ2-3; TRBD2 matches 10 bases. The germline gives CDR1 SGDLS, CDR2 YYNGEE. The V gene end was trimmed by 5 bases and the J gene end by 4 bases; junction bases not matched to a gene: 7. CDR3 size: 15 residues. CDR3 region: CASSTSGTGADTQYF. The DNA for the CDR3 is TGTGCCAGCAGTACTAGCGGGACTGGCGCAGATACGCAGTATTTT.

This clonotype was counted between two and nine times. The chain combines TRBV4-3 with TRBJ2-7; TRBD2 matches at 8 bases. The CDR3 runs 16 residues. Germline CDR1 is LGHNA and CDR2 is YSLEER. After removal of 0 bases from V and 2 bases from J, the junction contained 6 bases not matched to a gene. In DNA form, the CDR3 reads TGCGCCAGCAGCCAAGATTTGGGCGGGGGGCCCTACGAGCAGTACTTC. Residues: CASSQDLGGGPYEQYF.

The CDR3 coding sequence is TGTGCCAGCAGAGCTCCGGGACAGGCGGGCTACACCTTC. Encoded protein: CASRAPGQAGYTF. The chain combines TRBV9 with TRBJ1-2; TRBD1 matches 8 bases. CDR1 and CDR2 (germline): SGDLS, YYNGEE. CDR3 length equals 13 residues. The junction had 8 bases not matched to a gene; V was cut back by 5 bases and J by 8 bases.

The CDR3 region has the DNA TGTGCCAGCAGTGATCCTCCCGGGACAGGTCCTTACTATGGCTACACCTTC. This gives the protein CASSDPPGTGPYYGYTF. The J gene is TRBJ1-2, the V gene TRBV6-2 or TRBV6-3, with 8 nucleotides matching TRBD1. The V and J ends lost 5 bases and 3 bases, in that order; junction bases with no gene match: 14. Germline assignment: CDR1 MNHEY and CDR2 SVGEGT. CDR3 size: 17 residues.